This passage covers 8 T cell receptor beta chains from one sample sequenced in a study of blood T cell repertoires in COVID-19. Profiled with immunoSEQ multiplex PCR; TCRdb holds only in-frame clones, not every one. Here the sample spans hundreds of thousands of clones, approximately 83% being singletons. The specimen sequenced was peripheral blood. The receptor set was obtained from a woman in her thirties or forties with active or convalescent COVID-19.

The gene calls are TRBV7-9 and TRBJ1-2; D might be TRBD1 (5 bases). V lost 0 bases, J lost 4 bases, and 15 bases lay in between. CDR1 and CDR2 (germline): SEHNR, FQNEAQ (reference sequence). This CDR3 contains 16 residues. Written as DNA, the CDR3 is TGTGCCAGCAGCTTAGCGGGAGGGACCGCAGGCTATGGCTACACCTTC. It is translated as CASSLAGGTAGYGYTF.

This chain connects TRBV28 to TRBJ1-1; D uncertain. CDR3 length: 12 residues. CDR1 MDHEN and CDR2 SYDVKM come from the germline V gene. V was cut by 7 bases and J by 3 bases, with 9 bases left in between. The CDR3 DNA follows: TGTGCCAGCACCCTACCGGACACTGAAGCTTTCTTT. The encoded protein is CASTLPDTEAFF. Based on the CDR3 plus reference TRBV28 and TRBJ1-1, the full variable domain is DVKVTQSSRYLVKRTGEKVFLECVQDMDHENMFWYRQDPGLGLRLIYFSYDVKMKEKGDIPEGYSVSREKKERFSLILESASTNQTSMYLCASTLPDTEAFFGQGTRLTVV.

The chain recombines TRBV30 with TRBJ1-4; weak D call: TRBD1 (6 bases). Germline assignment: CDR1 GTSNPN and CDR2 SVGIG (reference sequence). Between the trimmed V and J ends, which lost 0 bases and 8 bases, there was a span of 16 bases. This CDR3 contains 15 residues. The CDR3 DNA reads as TGTGCCTGGAGTGTACGGGGGGCTTTAAGGGAAAAACTGTTTTTT. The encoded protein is CAWSVRGALREKLFF.

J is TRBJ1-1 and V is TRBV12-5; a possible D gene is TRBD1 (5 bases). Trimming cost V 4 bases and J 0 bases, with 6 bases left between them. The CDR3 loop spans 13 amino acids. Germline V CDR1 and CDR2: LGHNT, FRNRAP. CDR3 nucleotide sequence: TGTGCTAGTGGTTCGGGGGTGAACACTGAAGCTTTCTTT. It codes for CASGSGVNTEAFF.

Here the CDR3 DNA reads TGCGCCAGCAGCCTCAAGACCCAAACAGGGGTGAACACTGAAGCTTTCTTT. Translated: CASSLKTQTGVNTEAFF. The gene calls are TRBV5-1 and TRBJ1-1, with 7 bases matching TRBD1. V lost 4 bases and J lost 0; bases outside the gene matches: 12. CDR1 and CDR2 from the germline V gene are SGHRS and YFSETQ. This CDR3 is built from 17 residues.

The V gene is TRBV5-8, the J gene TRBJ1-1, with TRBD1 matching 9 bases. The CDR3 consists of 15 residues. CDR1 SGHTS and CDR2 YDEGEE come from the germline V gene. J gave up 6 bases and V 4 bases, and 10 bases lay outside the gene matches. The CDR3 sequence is CASSHSGTGRAEAFF. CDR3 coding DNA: TGTGCCAGCAGCCATTCCGGGACAGGGCGAGCTGAAGCTTTCTTT.

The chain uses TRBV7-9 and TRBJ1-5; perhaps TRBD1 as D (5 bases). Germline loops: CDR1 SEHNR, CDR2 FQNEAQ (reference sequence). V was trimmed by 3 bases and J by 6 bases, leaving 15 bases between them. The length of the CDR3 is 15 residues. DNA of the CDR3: TGTGCCAGCAGCTTTAGCGGGGGGGAAGGTCAGCCCCAGCATTTT. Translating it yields CASSFSGGEGQPQHF.

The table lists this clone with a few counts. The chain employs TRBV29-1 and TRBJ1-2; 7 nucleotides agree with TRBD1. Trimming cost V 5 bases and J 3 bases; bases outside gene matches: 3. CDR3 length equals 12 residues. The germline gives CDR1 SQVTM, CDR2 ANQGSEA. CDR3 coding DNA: TGCAGCGTTCGCGACAGGGACTATGGCTACACCTTC. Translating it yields CSVRDRDYGYTF. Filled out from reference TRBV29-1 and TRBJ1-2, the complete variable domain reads SAVISQKPSRDICQRGTSLTIQCQVDSQVTMMFWYRQQPGQSLTLIATANQGSEATYESGFVIDKFPISRPNLTFSTLTVSNMSPEDSSIYLCSVRDRDYGYTFGSGTRLTVV.